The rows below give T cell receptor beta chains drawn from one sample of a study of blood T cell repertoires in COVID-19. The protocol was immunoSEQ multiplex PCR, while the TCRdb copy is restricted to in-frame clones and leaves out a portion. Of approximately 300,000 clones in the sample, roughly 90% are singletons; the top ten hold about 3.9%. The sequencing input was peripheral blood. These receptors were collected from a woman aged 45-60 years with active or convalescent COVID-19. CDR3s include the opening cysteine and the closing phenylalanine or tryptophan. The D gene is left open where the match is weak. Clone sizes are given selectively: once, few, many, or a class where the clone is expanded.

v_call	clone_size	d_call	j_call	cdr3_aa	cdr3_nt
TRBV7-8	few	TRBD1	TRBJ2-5	CASSLGGTGGETQYF	TGTGCCAGCAGCTTAGGCGGGACAGGGGGAGAGACCCAGTACTTC
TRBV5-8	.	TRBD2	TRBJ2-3	CASSSGTSGTSTDTQYF	TGTGCCAGCAGCTCCGGGACTAGCGGCACTAGCACAGATACGCAGTATTTT
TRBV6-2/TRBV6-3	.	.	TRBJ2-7	CASSFGRGYEQYF	TGTGCCAGCAGTTTTGGTAGAGGTTACGAGCAGTACTTC
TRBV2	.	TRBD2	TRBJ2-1	CASTREGGSYNEQFF	TGTGCCAGCACGAGGGAGGGAGGGTCCTACAATGAGCAGTTCTTC
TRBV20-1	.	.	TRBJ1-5	CSASESRAPLQPQHF	TGCAGTGCTAGTGAGTCAAGAGCCCCCCTTCAGCCCCAGCATTTT
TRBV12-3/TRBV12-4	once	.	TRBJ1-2	CASSVSQGYGYTF	TGTGCCAGCTCAGTTTCCCAGGGCTATGGCTACACCTTC
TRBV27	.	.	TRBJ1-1	CASSSNQGAPTEAFF	TGTGCCAGCAGTTCCAACCAGGGCGCCCCCACTGAAGCTTTCTTT
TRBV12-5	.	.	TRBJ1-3	CASGTDSGNTIYF	TGTGCTAGTGGTACCGACAGTGGAAACACCATATATTTT
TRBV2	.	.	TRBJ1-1	CASRVRDLRAEAFF	TGTGCCAGCAGAGTCCGGGATCTCCGGGCCGAAGCTTTCTTT
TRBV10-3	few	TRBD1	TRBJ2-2	CAISQGQGTGELFF	TGTGCCATCAGCCAGGGACAGGGCACCGGGGAGCTGTTTTTT
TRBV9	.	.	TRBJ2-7	CASSVGRTGVDEQYF	TGTGCCAGCAGCGTGGGGAGGACGGGGGTCGACGAGCAGTACTTC
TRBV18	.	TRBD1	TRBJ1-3	CASSGDRGNTIYF	TGTGCCAGCTCGGGGGACAGGGGAAACACCATATATTTT
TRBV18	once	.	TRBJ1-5	CASSTNIQAGNQPQHF	TGTGCCAGCTCAACGAACATCCAGGCTGGCAATCAGCCCCAGCATTTT
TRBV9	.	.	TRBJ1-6	CASSGEPGSYNSPLHF	TGTGCCAGCAGCGGAGAACCGGGCTCCTATAATTCACCCCTCCACTTT
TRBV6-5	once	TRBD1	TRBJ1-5	CASRDGTGGNQPQHF	TGTGCCAGCAGAGATGGGACAGGCGGCAATCAGCCCCAGCATTTT
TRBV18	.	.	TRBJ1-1	CASSPKGGPLNTEAFF	TGTGCCAGCTCACCAAAGGGGGGGCCCTTGAACACTGAAGCTTTCTTT
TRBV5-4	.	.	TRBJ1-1	CASSEGAEAFF	TGTGCCAGCAGCGAGGGTGCCGAAGCTTTCTTT
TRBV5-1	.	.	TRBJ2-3	CASSPGEYSTDTQYF	TGCGCCAGCAGCCCTGGAGAGTATAGCACAGATACGCAGTATTTT
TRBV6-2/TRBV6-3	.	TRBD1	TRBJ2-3	CASSYGTAARDTQYF	TGTGCCAGCAGTTACGGGACAGCTGCCAGAGATACGCAGTATTTT
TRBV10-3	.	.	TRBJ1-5	CATRQANQPQHF	TGTGCCACTAGACAGGCAAATCAGCCCCAGCATTTT
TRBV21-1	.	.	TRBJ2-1	CASSPRGVARNEQFF	TGTGCCAGCAGCCCTCGGGGGGTAGCTCGGAATGAGCAGTTCTTC
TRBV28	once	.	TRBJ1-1	CASSLFRGGTEAFF	TGTGCCAGCAGTCTCTTCAGGGGTGGGACTGAAGCTTTCTTT
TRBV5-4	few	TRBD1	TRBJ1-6	CASSGPTGDSPLHF	TGTGCCAGCAGCGGGCCGACAGGGGATTCACCCCTCCACTTT
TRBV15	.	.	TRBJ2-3	CATTPLGRLPTDTQYF	TGTGCCACCACCCCTTTAGGGAGGCTCCCCACAGATACGCAGTATTTT
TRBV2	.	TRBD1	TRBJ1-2	CASSGQGARGYTF	TGTGCCAGCAGTGGACAGGGGGCGAGAGGCTACACCTTC
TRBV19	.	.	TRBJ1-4	CASSIGAATNEKLFF	TGTGCCAGTAGTATAGGGGCAGCAACTAATGAAAAACTGTTTTTT
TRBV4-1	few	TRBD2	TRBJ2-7	CASSQDTSGSKYEQYF	TGCGCCAGCAGCCAAGATACTAGCGGGAGTAAATACGAGCAGTACTTC
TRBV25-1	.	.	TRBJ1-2	CASSEQVYGYTF	TGTGCCAGCAGTGAACAGGTCTATGGCTACACCTTC
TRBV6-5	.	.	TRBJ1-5	CASTPGESPNQPQHF	TGTGCCAGCACTCCCGGGGAGAGCCCTAATCAGCCCCAGCATTTT
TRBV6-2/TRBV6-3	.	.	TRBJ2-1	CASSSSTYNEQFF	TGTGCCAGCAGTTCCTCCACCTACAATGAGCAGTTCTTC
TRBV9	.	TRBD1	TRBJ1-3	CASSRGTGGDGNTIYF	TGTGCCAGCAGCCGGGGGACAGGGGGCGATGGAAACACCATATATTTT
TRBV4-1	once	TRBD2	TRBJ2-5	CASSPAQGLAIYETQYF	TGCGCCAGCAGCCCCGCACAGGGACTAGCGATATATGAGACCCAGTACTTC
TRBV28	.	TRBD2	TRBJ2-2	CASSLFRPGTSGATTGELFF	TGTGCCAGCAGTTTATTCCGTCCCGGGACTAGCGGGGCCACGACCGGGGAGCTGTTTTTT
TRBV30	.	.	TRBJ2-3	CAWSLPRGTGTDTQYF	TGTGCCTGGAGTCTCCCTAGGGGGACGGGGACAGATACGCAGTATTTT
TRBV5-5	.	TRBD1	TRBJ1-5	CASSRTGNSNQPQHF	TGTGCCAGCAGCAGGACAGGGAATAGCAATCAGCCCCAGCATTTT
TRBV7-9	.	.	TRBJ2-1	CASSRGYNEQFF	TGTGCCAGCAGCCGGGGTTACAATGAGCAGTTCTTC
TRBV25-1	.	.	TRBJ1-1	CASSEVYEGNEAFF	TGTGCCAGCAGTGAAGTATATGAGGGTAACGAAGCTTTCTTT
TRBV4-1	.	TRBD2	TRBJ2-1	CASSQDAVAGAFEQFF	TGCGCCAGCAGCCAAGATGCGGTAGCGGGAGCGTTTGAGCAGTTCTTC
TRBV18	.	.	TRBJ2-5	CASSPPDSREETQYF	TGTGCCAGCTCACCACCGGACAGCCGAGAAGAGACCCAGTACTTC